Listed below are T cell receptor beta chains from one sample, sequenced in a study of CD4 T cells in relation to SARS-CoV-2 and coronaviruses. Clones were read by immunoSEQ multiplex PCR, and TCRdb kept only the in-frame ones, dropping some. Found here are about 36,000 clones, 77% of them singletons; the top ten hold 20%. Their recognized antigens are unknown. Specimen: memory CD4+ T cells from PBMCs, cultured in vitro. These receptors all come from an adult with COVID-19. The CDR3 runs from the conserved cysteine through the conserved F or W. A D gene is named only where the DNA matches it firmly.

d_gene	v_gene	CDR3aa
NA	TRBV18	CASSLGSGGETQYF
NA	TRBV5-1	CASSVNAGVKNIQYF
TRBD2	TRBV2	CASRGTSGKGDQFF
NA	TRBV28	CASSPRVSYEQYF
NA	TRBV5-8	CASRTTGVFDEQYF
TRBD1	TRBV11-2	CASSFRQGGHGYTF
TRBD1	TRBV5-6	CASRWDRGRGDTQYF
TRBD2	TRBV5-5	CASSLASAGGSYEQYF
NA	TRBV13	CASSLAGSGYEQCF
NA	TRBV3-1/TRBV3-2	CASSQGIFGYTF
NA	TRBV7-2	CASSLSARAGQPQHF
NA	TRBV5-8	CASSLGSTSTDTQYF
TRBD1	TRBV30	CAWVQGQGAVGANVLTF
TRBD1	TRBV2	CASSEDRTGAFNSPLHF
NA	TRBV6-1	CASSDRWSADTQYF
TRBD1	TRBV5-6	CASSHYRGGEKLFF
NA	TRBV28	CASSLWRLTASSSGANVLTF
TRBD1	TRBV25-1	CASSGQGRTGELFF
TRBD1	TRBV14	CASSPRPPGQGNEKLFF
NA	TRBV2	CASIEDGYNEQFF
NA	TRBV18	CASRETRTTEKLFF
TRBD1	TRBV14	CASTLGQGGELFF
NA	TRBV4-1	CASSQSRPFREGVRDNEQFF
TRBD2	TRBV5-4	CASSLARLAGADEQFF
NA	TRBV6-1	CASSEGNYGYTF
TRBD2	TRBV14	CASSQAWRYGTSGPKRNEQFF
NA	TRBV18	CASSPGPRGGYEQYF
NA	TRBV15	CATSMGRISNQPQHF
NA	TRBV6-1	CASSEFRGTGYTF
NA	TRBV5-5	CASSYDPSNQYF
TRBD1	TRBV27	CASSWLRQGDSPLHF
TRBD1	TRBV12-3/TRBV12-4	CASSSQGEPQHF
NA	TRBV7-2	CASSFQVFVNEQFF
NA	TRBV13	CASSLGGGYTVRETQYF
TRBD1	TRBV7-8	CASSTPQGFSSSGANVLTF
NA	TRBV12-3/TRBV12-4	CASSLGGPEQFF
NA	TRBV5-1	CASSAQGVFYEQYF
NA	TRBV4-1	CASSQDALSNQPQHF
NA	TRBV27	CASSLSKAYSPLHF
TRBD2	TRBV13	CASSLEAPKPSGRRDTQYF
NA	TRBV10-2	CATSPGPVGVETQYF
NA	TRBV7-9	CASSLVGRSEAKAFF
TRBD2	TRBV20-1	CSASELAAQGTQYF
NA	TRBV14	CASSHTDTQYF
TRBD1	TRBV10-3	CAISERQGPSNYGYTF
TRBD2	TRBV19	CASRTSGRARSSYNEQFF
TRBD2	TRBV6-2/TRBV6-3	CASSHELAGAKNIQYF
TRBD2	TRBV28	CASRATSRTGELFF
NA	TRBV6-6	CATRRTGRSQPQHF
TRBD2	TRBV6-5	CASSLLAGYNEQFF
NA	TRBV18	CASSPAQAGINQPQHF
TRBD1	TRBV19	CASRRQGQETQYF
NA	TRBV28	CASSFLGPQETQYF